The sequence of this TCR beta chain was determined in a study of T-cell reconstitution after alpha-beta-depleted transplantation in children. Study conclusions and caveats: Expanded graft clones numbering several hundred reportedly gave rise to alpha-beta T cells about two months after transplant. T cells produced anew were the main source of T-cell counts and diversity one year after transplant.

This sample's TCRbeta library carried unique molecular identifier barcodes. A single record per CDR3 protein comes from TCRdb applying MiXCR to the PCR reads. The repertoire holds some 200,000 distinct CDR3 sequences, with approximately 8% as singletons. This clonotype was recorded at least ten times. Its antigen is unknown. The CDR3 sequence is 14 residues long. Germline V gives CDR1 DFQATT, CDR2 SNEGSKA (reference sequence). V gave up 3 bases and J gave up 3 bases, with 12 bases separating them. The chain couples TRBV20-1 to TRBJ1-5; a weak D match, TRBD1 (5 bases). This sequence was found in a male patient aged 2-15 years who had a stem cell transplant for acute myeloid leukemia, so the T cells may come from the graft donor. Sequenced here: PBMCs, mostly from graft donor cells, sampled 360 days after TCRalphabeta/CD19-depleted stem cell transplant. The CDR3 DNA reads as TGCAGTGCTAGGGCAGGGCCTTTCAATCAGCCCCAGCATTTT. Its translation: CSARAGPFNQPQHF.